A selection of T cell receptor beta chains follows, all from one sample in a study of shared clonotypes between healthy human individuals. Sequencing used immunoSEQ multiplex PCR; TCRdb keeps in-frame clones, though not all of them. The data hold 550,000 to 800,000 clones, with roughly 91% observed a single time. The sequencing sample was made of memory CD8+ T cells from PBMCs. These receptors were taken from a man aged 18 to 35 in good health. Some clones in this sample may be carry-over from other donors' samples. Each CDR3 is given with its conserved first and last residue. The order of the fields is CDR3 protein, CDR3 DNA, J gene, clone size, D gene, V gene. A D gene is named only where the DNA matches it firmly. A clone size is listed for some rows: how often the clone was seen (once, few, many), or a class if it is expanded.

CDR3 protein: CASSQDSGSYEQYF
CDR3 DNA: TGCGCCAGCAGCCAAGATTCGGGCAGTTACGAGCAGTACTTC
J gene: TRBJ2-7
clone size: NA
D gene: NA
V gene: TRBV4-3

CDR3 protein: CASGVRREGMYEQYF
CDR3 DNA: TGTGCCAGCGGGGTACGGCGGGAGGGGATGTACGAGCAGTACTTC
J gene: TRBJ2-7
clone size: many
D gene: TRBD2
V gene: TRBV27

CDR3 protein: CAWSTLSLNEQYF
CDR3 DNA: TGTGCCTGGAGTACCCTCTCGTTAAACGAGCAGTACTTC
J gene: TRBJ2-7
clone size: NA
D gene: NA
V gene: TRBV30

CDR3 protein: CASTQLRNSNQPQHF
CDR3 DNA: TGTGCCAGCACCCAACTCAGGAATAGCAATCAGCCCCAGCATTTT
J gene: TRBJ1-5
clone size: once
D gene: NA
V gene: TRBV6-1

CDR3 protein: CASSLGAKNIQYF
CDR3 DNA: TGCGCCAGCAGCTTGGGAGCCAAAAACATTCAGTACTTC
J gene: TRBJ2-4
clone size: NA
D gene: NA
V gene: TRBV5-1

CDR3 protein: CASSPYRDQYNEQFF
CDR3 DNA: TGTGCCAGCAGCCCCTACAGGGACCAGTACAATGAGCAGTTCTTC
J gene: TRBJ2-1
clone size: NA
D gene: NA
V gene: TRBV7-2

CDR3 protein: CASSQRGQGRDEQFF
CDR3 DNA: TGCGCCAGCAGCCAACGGGGACAGGGGCGGGATGAGCAGTTCTTC
J gene: TRBJ2-1
clone size: once
D gene: TRBD1
V gene: TRBV4-1

CDR3 protein: CASSLARGDTNYEQYF
CDR3 DNA: TGTGCCAGCAGCTTAGCGCGGGGGGACACCAACTACGAGCAGTACTTC
J gene: TRBJ2-7
clone size: NA
D gene: TRBD2
V gene: TRBV7-6

CDR3 protein: CASSSVLNEKLFF
CDR3 DNA: TGTGCCAGCAGTTCAGTCCTTAATGAAAAACTGTTTTTT
J gene: TRBJ1-4
clone size: NA
D gene: NA
V gene: TRBV27

CDR3 protein: CASSLARGLDTGELFF
CDR3 DNA: TGTGCCAGCAGCTTAGCAAGGGGGTTAGACACCGGGGAGCTGTTTTTT
J gene: TRBJ2-2
clone size: NA
D gene: NA
V gene: TRBV7-9

CDR3 protein: CASSIAAGSGGHTIYF
CDR3 DNA: TGTGCCAGTAGTATCGCTGCGGGATCGGGTGGACACACCATATATTTT
J gene: TRBJ1-3
clone size: few
D gene: NA
V gene: TRBV19

CDR3 protein: CASSLPAATGSSYNEQFF
CDR3 DNA: TGTGCCAGCAGCTTACCAGCCGCGACAGGCAGCTCCTACAATGAGCAGTTCTTC
J gene: TRBJ2-1
clone size: once
D gene: NA
V gene: TRBV7-9

CDR3 protein: CASSEMGGKTYGYTF
CDR3 DNA: TGTGCCAGCAGTGAAATGGGGGGAAAAACCTATGGCTACACCTTC
J gene: TRBJ1-2
clone size: NA
D gene: NA
V gene: TRBV6-1

CDR3 protein: CASSKRRTGPSTGELFF
CDR3 DNA: TGTGCCAGCAGCAAACGGAGGACAGGCCCATCCACCGGGGAGCTGTTTTTT
J gene: TRBJ2-2
clone size: NA
D gene: NA
V gene: TRBV21-1

CDR3 protein: CASSPLLGQGQETQYF
CDR3 DNA: TGTGCCAGCTCACCACTCTTGGGACAGGGCCAAGAGACCCAGTACTTC
J gene: TRBJ2-5
clone size: NA
D gene: TRBD1
V gene: TRBV18

CDR3 protein: CASSVEYGNTIYF
CDR3 DNA: TGTGCCAGCAGCGTAGAGTACGGAAACACCATATATTTT
J gene: TRBJ1-3
clone size: NA
D gene: NA
V gene: TRBV9

CDR3 protein: CASSILRDPSEAFF
CDR3 DNA: TGTGCCAGCAGCATCTTACGGGATCCAAGTGAAGCTTTCTTT
J gene: TRBJ1-1
clone size: NA
D gene: NA
V gene: TRBV7-9

CDR3 protein: CASSGWGGTEAFF
CDR3 DNA: TGTGCCAGTAGTGGTTGGGGGGGGACTGAAGCTTTCTTT
J gene: TRBJ1-1
clone size: NA
D gene: NA
V gene: TRBV19

CDR3 protein: CASEQGLNQPQHF
CDR3 DNA: TGTGCCAGCGAGCAGGGTCTCAATCAGCCCCAGCATTTT
J gene: TRBJ1-5
clone size: NA
D gene: NA
V gene: TRBV2

CDR3 protein: CASSPQEGYQPQHF
CDR3 DNA: TGTGCCAGCAGTCCTCAGGAGGGATATCAGCCCCAGCATTTT
J gene: TRBJ1-5
clone size: NA
D gene: NA
V gene: TRBV27